The 25 T cell receptor beta chains presented below share a single source sample, sequenced in a study of OX40 agonist ivuxolimab in advanced cancers. Data came from immunoSEQ multiplex PCR; TCRdb stores just in-frame clones and leaves some out. The sample lists fewer than 45,000 clones, around 80% occurring once. Sequenced material: CD4+ or CD8+ T cells sorted from blood, taken in a trial of the OX40 agonist ivuxolimab. The source of these receptors is an adult with an advanced solid tumor such as melanoma, head and neck, liver or kidney cancer.

The chain has TRBV5-1 and TRBJ1-1; 7 nucleotides align to TRBD1. The germline V gene has CDR1 SGHRS and CDR2 YFSETQ. This CDR3 region has 15 residues. Unmatched junction bases numbered 7, after V lost 0 bases and J lost 5 bases. The CDR3 is CASSLATGAGTEAFF. The CDR3 bases are TGCGCCAGCAGCTTGGCTACAGGGGCTGGGACTGAAGCTTTCTTT.

This clone showed up just once. The chain couples TRBV5-1 to TRBJ1-2; 7 bases are a match to TRBD1. Germline V gives CDR1 SGHRS, CDR2 YFSETQ. The CDR3 has 15 residues. J lost 8 bases, V lost 7 bases, and 17 bases had no gene match. The DNA for the CDR3 is TGCGCCAGCGCGGTGGGACAGAATGAACTATGGGGCTACACCTTC. Its protein product is CASAVGQNELWGYTF.

J is TRBJ2-1 and V is TRBV27; 8 bases agree with TRBD2. J gave up 2 bases and V 2 bases, and 5 bases lay outside the gene matches. Germline CDR1 is MNHEY and CDR2 is SMNVEV (reference sequence). The CDR3 has 16 amino acids. Written as DNA, the CDR3 is TGTGCCAGCAGTTTACAATGGGGACTAGCCTACAATGAGCAGTTCTTC. It yields the protein CASSLQWGLAYNEQFF.

The rearrangement joins TRBV7-8 to TRBJ1-2; the D gene is possibly TRBD1 (5 bases). The CDR3 runs to 13 residues. From germline, CDR1 is SGHVS and CDR2 FQNEAQ. The V gene lost 5 bases and the J gene lost 4 bases, with 11 bases spanning the gap. Here the CDR3 DNA reads TGTGCCAGCAGCGGCCAGGGCGGCTATGGCTACACCTTC. This translates into CASSGQGGYGYTF.

V is TRBV5-1 and J is TRBJ1-3; D unclear. The V gene's germline CDR1 is SGHRS and CDR2 YFSETQ. The CDR3 extends over 14 amino acids. V gave up 4 bases and J gave up 3 bases, with 11 bases separating them. The CDR3 DNA sequence: TGCGCCAGCAGCCCCCCCGGGCTTGGAAACACCATATATTTT. Translation: CASSPPGLGNTIYF.

The chain employs TRBV6-1 and TRBJ1-1, with D perhaps TRBD1 (5 bases). CDR3 size: 15 residues. CDR1 is MNHNS and CDR2 is SASEGT in the germline V gene. V lost 6 bases, J lost 1 base, and 15 bases lay in between. CDR3 bases: TGTGCCAGCAGCAGGGCTCCCCAGGGGAACACTGAAGCTTTCTTT. Encoded protein: CASSRAPQGNTEAFF.

In its sample, this clone was seen once. This sequence joins TRBV29-1 and TRBJ1-5, with TRBD1 matching over 8 bases. The ends lost 7 bases at V and 5 bases at J; junction bases unmatched: 7. The germline V gene has CDR1 SQVTM and CDR2 ANQGSEA. This CDR3 comprises 13 residues. This chain's CDR3 is CSAGQGPDQPQHF. The CDR3 DNA reads TGCAGCGCAGGACAGGGCCCGGATCAGCCCCAGCATTTT.

This clone was seen only once. The chain carries TRBV4-1 and TRBJ2-5; 8 bases are a match to TRBD2. This CDR3 is built from 15 residues. CDR1 is MGHRA, CDR2 YSYEKL, per germline. V dropped 4 bases and J dropped 2; count of bases not matched to a gene: 6. This chain's CDR3 is CASSRTSLIQETQYF. The CDR3 DNA reads TGCGCCAGCAGCCGGACTAGCCTTATACAAGAGACCCAGTACTTC.

J is TRBJ1-5 and V is TRBV28; perhaps TRBD1 as D (5 bases). The V gene lost 8 bases and the J gene lost 6 bases, with 20 bases spanning the gap. The CDR3 runs 15 residues. CDR1 is MDHEN and CDR2 is SYDVKM in the germline V gene. This CDR3 is CASWGSRVGRQPQHF. In nucleotides, the CDR3 is TGTGCCAGCTGGGGGTCCAGGGTAGGACGTCAGCCCCAGCATTTT.

The chain combines TRBV6-6 with TRBJ2-2; a weak D match, TRBD1 (5 bases). Germline loops: CDR1 MNHNY, CDR2 SVGAGI (reference sequence). Trimming removed 10 bases from V and 0 bases from J, with 9 bases in between. The CDR3 length is 13 residues. The CDR3 spells CANRNSNTGELFF. The CDR3 DNA follows: TGTGCCAACAGGAATTCGAACACCGGGGAGCTGTTTTTT.

This clone was counted only a few times. The chain is built from TRBV19 and TRBJ2-2; 9 positions match TRBD1. CDR3 length equals 15 residues. After removal of 4 bases from V and 2 bases from J, the junction contained 2 bases not matched to a gene. The germline CDR1 and CDR2 sequences are LNHDA and SQIVND (reference sequence). The CDR3 spells CASSRGQGNTGELFF. CDR3 DNA sequence: TGTGCCAGTAGTAGGGGACAGGGAAACACCGGGGAGCTGTTTTTT.

The rearrangement joins TRBV10-3 to TRBJ2-3; D call uncertain. The CDR3 length is 14 residues. Trimming removed 0 bases at V and 3 bases at J, with 7 bases between. The germline V gene encodes CDR1 ENHRY and CDR2 SYGVKD. The CDR3 DNA sequence: TGTGCCATCAGTGAGTCGTGGGGAACAGATACGCAGTATTTT. This encodes CAISESWGTDTQYF.

J is TRBJ1-2 and V is TRBV28, with D perhaps TRBD1 (5 bases). V was trimmed by 7 bases and J by 4 bases, leaving 13 bases between them. The germline CDR1 and CDR2 sequences are MDHEN and SYDVKM. The CDR3 runs to 13 residues. The CDR3 reads CASTLRVGYGYTF. The CDR3 DNA sequence: TGTGCCAGCACTCTCAGGGTTGGCTATGGCTACACCTTC.

V gene TRBV6-1 combines with J gene TRBJ2-5; 8 nucleotides agree with TRBD2. Germline V gene sequence: CDR1 MNHNS, CDR2 SASEGT. The CDR3 is 15 amino acids. Unmatched junction bases numbered 4, after V lost 2 bases and J lost 2 bases. The CDR3 DNA reads as TGTGCCAGCAGTGAAATGCCGGGGGGGCAAGAGACCCAGTACTTC. Its protein is CASSEMPGGQETQYF.

The chain is built from TRBV7-8 and TRBJ1-5; D may be TRBD1 (5 bases). The CDR3 length is 14 residues. With 1 base removed from V and 2 bases from J, the gap between germline ends came to 6 bases. Per the germline V gene, CDR1 is SGHVS and CDR2 is FQNEAQ. CDR3 sequence (DNA): TGTGCCAGCAGCTTAGTAGGGGGCAATCAGCCCCAGCATTTT. Translation gives CASSLVGGNQPQHF.

The V and J genes are TRBV19 and TRBJ1-1; a possible D gene is TRBD1 (5 bases). V was pared by 2 bases and J by 2 bases, with 9 bases between. Germline values: CDR1 LNHDA, CDR2 SQIVND (reference sequence). The CDR3 totals 14 residues. The CDR3 DNA reads TGTGCCAGTAGTATAAGGGGCTTTAACACTGAAGCTTTCTTT. This translates into CASSIRGFNTEAFF.

The V call is TRBV29-1, the J call TRBJ2-6, with no clear D. Germline loops: CDR1 SQVTM, CDR2 ANQGSEA. The germline V and J ends were trimmed by 0 bases and 0 bases, with 0 bases remaining between them. CDR3 size: 13 residues. In nucleotides, the CDR3 is TGCAGCGTTGAAGACTCTGGGGCCAACGTCCTGACTTTC. It translates to CSVEDSGANVLTF. The variable domain in full, with the rest retrieved from reference TRBV29-1 and TRBJ2-6, is SAVISQKPSRDICQRGTSLTIQCQVDSQVTMMFWYRQQPGQSLTLIATANQGSEATYESGFVIDKFPISRPNLTFSTLTVSNMSPEDSSIYLCSVEDSGANVLTFGAGSRLTVL.

V is TRBV10-3 and J is TRBJ2-6; no definite D call. Trimming stripped 6 bases from V and 1 base from J, with 4 bases between. This CDR3 region has 13 residues. In germline, CDR1 is ENHRY, CDR2 SYGVKD. The CDR3 protein is CAIRISGANVLTF. CDR3 DNA: TGTGCCATCAGGATTTCTGGGGCCAACGTCCTGACTTTC.

The rearrangement uses TRBV6-5 and TRBJ1-4; D uncertain. V gave up 5 bases and J gave up 0 bases, with 1 base separating them. The CDR3 runs 12 residues. The germline V gene encodes CDR1 MNHEY and CDR2 SVGAGI. Here the CDR3 reads CASSATNEKLFF. CDR3 DNA: TGTGCCAGCAGTGCAACTAATGAAAAACTGTTTTTT.

Only a few counts were recorded for this clone. This chain uses TRBV19 with TRBJ1-2; 9 bases agree with TRBD1. V gave up 3 bases and J gave up 7 bases; unmatched junction bases: 12. The CDR3 covers 16 residues. Per the germline V gene, CDR1 is LNHDA and CDR2 is SQIVND (reference sequence). The CDR3 DNA sequence: TGTGCCAGTAGTATTGACCTCAACAGGGGGCGCGGTGGCTACACCTTC. Protein sequence: CASSIDLNRGRGGYTF.

The V call is TRBV5-5, the J call TRBJ2-3, with D possibly TRBD2 on 6 matching bases. Trimming took 4 bases from V and 0 from J, leaving 12 bases between them. The CDR3 contains 15 residues. Germline V gene lookup returns CDR1 SGHKS and CDR2 YYEKEE (reference sequence). The CDR3 DNA reads as TGTGCCAGCAGCGGTAGCGGAGCTAGCACAGATACGCAGTATTTT. Residues: CASSGSGASTDTQYF. Based on the CDR3 plus reference TRBV5-5 and TRBJ2-3, the full variable domain is DAGVTQSPTHLIKTRGQQVTLRCSPISGHKSVSWYQQVLGQGPQFIFQYYEKEERGRGNFPDRFSARQFPNYSSELNVNALLLGDSALYLCASSGSGASTDTQYFGPGTRLTVL.

V and J are TRBV5-1 and TRBJ2-7, with D uncertain. This CDR3 is 12 amino acids long. The ends were cut back, 0 bases at V and 6 bases at J, with 7 bases in the middle. Germline assignment: CDR1 SGHRS and CDR2 YFSETQ. CDR3 sequence reads: CASSLDLSEQYF. The CDR3 bases are TGCGCCAGCAGCTTGGATCTTAGCGAGCAGTACTTC.

This rearrangement joins TRBV6-6 to TRBJ1-5; D ambiguous. Trimming pared 2 bases from V and 0 bases from J, leaving 11 bases between. Germline CDR1 reads MNHNY; CDR2 reads SVGAGI (reference sequence). CDR3 length: 16 amino acids. The CDR3: CASSYVPAYSNQPQHF. Written as DNA, the CDR3 is TGTGCCAGCAGTTACGTCCCGGCTTATAGCAATCAGCCCCAGCATTTT.

This clone came up a few times. J is TRBJ1-6 and V is TRBV29-1; D not certain. V was trimmed by 3 bases and J by 8 bases, leaving 8 bases between them. Looked up from germline, CDR1 is SQVTM and CDR2 is ANQGSEA. The CDR3 runs 12 residues. Here the CDR3 DNA reads TGCAGCGTTGAGCCCGAGCATTCACCCCTCCACTTT. This sequence encodes CSVEPEHSPLHF. Using reference TRBV29-1 and TRBJ1-6 for the parts outside the CDR3, the full variable domain is SAVISQKPSRDICQRGTSLTIQCQVDSQVTMMFWYRQQPGQSLTLIATANQGSEATYESGFVIDKFPISRPNLTFSTLTVSNMSPEDSSIYLCSVEPEHSPLHFGNGTRLTVT.

The rearrangement joins TRBV4-3 to TRBJ1-4; D perhaps matches TRBD1 (6 bases). Germline V gene data show CDR1 as LGHNA and CDR2 as YSLEER. The CDR3 has 16 residues. Trimming took off 0 bases at V and 0 bases at J, with 8 bases between the two ends. CDR3 in amino acids: CASSQETGTTNEKLFF. CDR3 coding DNA: TGCGCCAGCAGCCAAGAAACAGGGACAACTAATGAAAAACTGTTTTTT.